Below, one T cell receptor (beta chain) is given with its context. Generated by immunoSEQ multiplex PCR, the TCRdb table keeps only in-frame clones and is missing some. The sample consists of a few hundred thousand clones, about 86% of them appearing once. The entry originates in a study of blood T cell repertoires in COVID-19. Across the study: Some COVID-19 samples were acute and others convalescent; all came from the United States, Italy and Spain.

Germline CDR1 reads KGHSH; CDR2 reads LQKENI. The trim removed 0 bases at V and 7 bases at J, leaving 5 bases unmatched. The CDR3 has 16 amino acids. This sequence joins TRBV18 and TRBJ1-5; 11 bases align to TRBD1. The clonotype comes from a woman between 50 and 59 years old with acute or convalescent COVID-19. Input material: peripheral blood. The CDR3, as DNA: TGTGCCAGCTCACCACCTGGACAGGGGGCAGGGCAGCCCCAGCATTTT. Translating gives CASSPPGQGAGQPQHF.